The present T cell receptor (beta chain) was sequenced within a study of early T cells in non-severe SARS-CoV-2 infection (dated by TCRdb to about 2021). Describing the broader study: Because TCR sequencing was done on bulk RNA from unsorted whole blood, the alpha and beta chains could not be paired. Points the paper makes about the study in general: Matching against VDJdb was skewed toward anti-spike CD8 responses, likely underestimated virus-specific expansions, and missed private and CD4 specificities.

The germline V and J ends show losses of 3 bases and 0 bases respectively, and no gene match explains 2 bases of the junction. The CDR3, from cysteine to phenylalanine, totals 17 residues. Only CDR3 DNA remains: 51 bases, in frame from the first base. For CDR1 and CDR2, the germline V gene lists SGHTA and FQGNSA. This clonotype occurred many times. The antigen it binds to is not known. No base quality information exists; no much larger clone differs at one position. Libraries were constructed by 5' RACE. TCRdb records NextSeq 500 as the sequencer. To correct for sequencing error and PCR bias, the TCR library protocol tagged individual cDNA molecules with unique molecular identifiers. TCR alpha and beta chains were both sequenced, and the abundances of alpha and beta sequences in each sample were closely correlated with each other. The authors' pipeline ran thus. Decombinator V4 was used to perform V gene, J gene and CDR3 annotation of TCR sequences. Expanded TCRs were defined as changing significantly between any two time points under a Poisson model with p below 0.0001. TCR abundances were normalised to the total number of TCRs sequenced per sample and were expressed as counts per million. TRAV1-2 paired with TRAJ12, TRAJ20 or TRAJ33 defined MAIT TCRs, while TRAV10 paired with TRAJ18 defined iNKT TCRs. VDJdb, accessed on 1 November 2021, was searched for TCRs annotated for CMV, EBV and SARS-CoV-2, and TCRs annotated for more than one antigen were excluded. Starting from the raw public reads, TCRdb applied fastp trimming at Q25, assembled clones with MiXCR and retained in-frame beta chains. Entries that share a CDR3 protein sequence are merged under the most common genes and DNA. The V and J calls here are based on TCRdb, not the publication. The sample table lists tens of thousands of distinct CDR3 sequences, around 5.7% of them with a count of one. Of the sample, approximately 13% falls within the top ten clones.

The study was a case-control design nested within a healthcare worker cohort in London, UK, with weekly nasopharyngeal swab PCR tests and blood sampling. Healthcare workers were recruited between 23 and 31 March 2020, during the week of the UK lockdown, and were followed weekly for up to roughly 15 weeks. The rearranged chain carries TRBV7-2 and TRBJ2-3, with 14 bases in between that match TRBD2. Sequenced: whole blood. The receptor's source is an adult who was a healthcare worker with PCR-confirmed SARS-CoV-2 infection or an uninfected control (not recorded which). The sequence in DNA is TGTGCCAGCAGCTTCGGGACTAGCGGGGGTAGCACAGATACGCAGTATTTT. It specifies CASSFGTSGGSTDTQYF.